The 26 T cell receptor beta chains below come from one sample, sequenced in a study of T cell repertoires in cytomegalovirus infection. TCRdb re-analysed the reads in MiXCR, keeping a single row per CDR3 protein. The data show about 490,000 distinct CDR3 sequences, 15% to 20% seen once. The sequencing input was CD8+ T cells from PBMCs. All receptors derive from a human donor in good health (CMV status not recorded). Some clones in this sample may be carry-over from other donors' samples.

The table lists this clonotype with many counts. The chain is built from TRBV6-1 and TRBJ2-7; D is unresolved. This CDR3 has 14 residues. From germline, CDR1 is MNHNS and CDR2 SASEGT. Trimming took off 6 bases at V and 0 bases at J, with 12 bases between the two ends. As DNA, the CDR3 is TGTGCCAGCAGCAAAGGGTCTTTCTCCTACGAGCAGTACTTC. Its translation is CASSKGSFSYEQYF.

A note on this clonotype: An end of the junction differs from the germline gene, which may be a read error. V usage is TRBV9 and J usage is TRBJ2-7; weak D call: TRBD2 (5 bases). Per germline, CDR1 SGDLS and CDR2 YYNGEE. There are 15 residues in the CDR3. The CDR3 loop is CASSVEAGRADELYF. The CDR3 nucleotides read TGTGCCAGCAGCGTAGAGGCGGGCCGAGCCGACGAGCTGTACTTC.

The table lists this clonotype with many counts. This CDR3 reads CASNSFRGSYGYTF. As DNA, the CDR3 is TGTGCCAGCAACTCGTTCCGGGGCTCCTATGGCTACACCTTC. The V and J genes are TRBV6-5 and TRBJ1-2, with D perhaps matching TRBD1 (5 bases). Trimming removed 7 bases at V and 4 bases at J, with 16 bases between. CDR3 length: 14 amino acids. Germline CDR1 MNHEY, CDR2 SVGAGI.

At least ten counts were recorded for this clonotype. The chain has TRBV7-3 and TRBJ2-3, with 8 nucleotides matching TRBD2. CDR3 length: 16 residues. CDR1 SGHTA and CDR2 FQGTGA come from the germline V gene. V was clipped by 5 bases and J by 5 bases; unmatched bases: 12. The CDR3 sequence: CASSLSGAGHGDTQYF. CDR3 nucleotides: TGTGCCAGCAGCCTTAGCGGGGCCGGGCATGGAGATACGCAGTATTTT. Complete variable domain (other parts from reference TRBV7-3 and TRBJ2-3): GAGVSQTPSNKVTEKGKYVELRCDPISGHTALYWYRQSLGQGPEFLIYFQGTGAADDSGLPNDRFFAVRPEGSVSTLKIQRTERGDSAVYLCASSLSGAGHGDTQYFGPGTRLTVL.

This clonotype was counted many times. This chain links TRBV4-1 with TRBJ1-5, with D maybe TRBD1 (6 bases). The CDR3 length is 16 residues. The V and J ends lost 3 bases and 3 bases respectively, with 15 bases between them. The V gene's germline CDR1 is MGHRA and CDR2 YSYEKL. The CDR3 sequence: CASSQRDTLTNQPQHF. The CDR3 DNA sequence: TGCGCCAGCAGCCAGCGGGACACTTTAACCAATCAGCCCCAGCATTTT.

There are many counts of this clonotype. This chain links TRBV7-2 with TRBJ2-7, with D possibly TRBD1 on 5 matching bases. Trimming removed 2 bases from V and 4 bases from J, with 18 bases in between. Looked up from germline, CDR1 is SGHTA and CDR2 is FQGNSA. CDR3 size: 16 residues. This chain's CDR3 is CASSLKVGTGEYEQYF. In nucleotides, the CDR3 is TGTGCCAGCAGCTTAAAGGTTGGTACAGGTGAATACGAGCAGTACTTC.

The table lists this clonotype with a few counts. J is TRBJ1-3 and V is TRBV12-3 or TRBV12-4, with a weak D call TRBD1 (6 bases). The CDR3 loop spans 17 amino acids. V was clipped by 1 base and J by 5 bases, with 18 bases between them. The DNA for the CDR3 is TGTGCCAGCAGTTTAGGTATGGGAGGGACACCAAGAAACACCATATATTTT. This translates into CASSLGMGGTPRNTIYF.

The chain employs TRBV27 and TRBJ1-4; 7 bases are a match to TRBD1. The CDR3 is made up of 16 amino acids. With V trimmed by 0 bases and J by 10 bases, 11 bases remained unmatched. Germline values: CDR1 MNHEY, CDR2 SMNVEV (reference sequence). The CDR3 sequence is CASSLSHRGRGGKLFF. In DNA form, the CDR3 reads TGTGCCAGCAGTTTATCCCACAGGGGCAGAGGTGGAAAACTGTTTTTT. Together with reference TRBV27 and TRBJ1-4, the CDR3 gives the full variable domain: EAQVTQNPRYLITVTGKKLTVTCSQNMNHEYMSWYRQDPGLGLRQIYYSMNVEVTDKGDVPEGYKVSRKEKRNFPLILESPSPNQTSLYFCASSLSHRGRGGKLFFGSGTQLSVL.

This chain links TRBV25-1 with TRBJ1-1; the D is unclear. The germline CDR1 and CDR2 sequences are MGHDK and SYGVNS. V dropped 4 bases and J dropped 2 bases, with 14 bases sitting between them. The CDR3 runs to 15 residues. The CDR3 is CASSVWGDFNTEAFF. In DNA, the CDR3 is TGTGCCAGCAGTGTATGGGGAGACTTTAACACTGAAGCTTTCTTT.

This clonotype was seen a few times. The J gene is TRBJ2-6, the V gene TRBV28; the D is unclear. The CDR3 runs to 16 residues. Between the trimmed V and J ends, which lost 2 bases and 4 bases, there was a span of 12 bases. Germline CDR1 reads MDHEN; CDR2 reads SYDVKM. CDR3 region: CASSLRVRGGANVLTF. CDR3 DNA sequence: TGTGCCAGCAGTTTAAGGGTCCGTGGAGGGGCCAACGTCCTGACTTTC.

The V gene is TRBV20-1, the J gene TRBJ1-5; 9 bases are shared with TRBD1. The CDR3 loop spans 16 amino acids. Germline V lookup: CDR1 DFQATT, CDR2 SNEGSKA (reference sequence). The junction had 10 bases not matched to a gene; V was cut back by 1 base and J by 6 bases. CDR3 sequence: CSARAGGQGYGQPQHF. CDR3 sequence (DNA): TGCAGTGCTAGAGCTGGCGGACAGGGGTACGGTCAGCCCCAGCATTTT.

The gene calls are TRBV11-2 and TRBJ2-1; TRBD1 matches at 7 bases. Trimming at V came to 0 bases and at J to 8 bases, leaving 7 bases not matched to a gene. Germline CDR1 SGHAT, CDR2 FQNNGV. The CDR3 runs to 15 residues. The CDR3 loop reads CASSLEQGVIDEQFF. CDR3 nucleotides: TGTGCCAGCAGCTTAGAGCAGGGGGTCATCGATGAGCAGTTCTTC.

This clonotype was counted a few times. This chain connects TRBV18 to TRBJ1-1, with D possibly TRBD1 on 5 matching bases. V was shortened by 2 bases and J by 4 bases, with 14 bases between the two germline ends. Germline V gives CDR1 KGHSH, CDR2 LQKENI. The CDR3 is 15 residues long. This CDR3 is CASSPSVGETTEAFF. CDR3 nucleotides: TGTGCCAGCTCACCAAGTGTAGGGGAGACCACTGAAGCTTTCTTT.

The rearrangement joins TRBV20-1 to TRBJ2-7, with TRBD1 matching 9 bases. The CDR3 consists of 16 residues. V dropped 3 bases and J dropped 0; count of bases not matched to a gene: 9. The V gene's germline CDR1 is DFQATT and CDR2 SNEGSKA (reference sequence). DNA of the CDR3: TGCAGTGCTAGGGGGGGGGGGACAGGGACCTCCTACGAGCAGTACTTC. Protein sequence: CSARGGGTGTSYEQYF.

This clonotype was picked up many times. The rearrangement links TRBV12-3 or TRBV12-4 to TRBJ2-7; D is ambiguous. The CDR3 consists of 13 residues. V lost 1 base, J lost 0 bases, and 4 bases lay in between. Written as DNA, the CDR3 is TGTGCCAGCAGTTTAGGATTCTCCTACGAGCAGTACTTC. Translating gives CASSLGFSYEQYF.

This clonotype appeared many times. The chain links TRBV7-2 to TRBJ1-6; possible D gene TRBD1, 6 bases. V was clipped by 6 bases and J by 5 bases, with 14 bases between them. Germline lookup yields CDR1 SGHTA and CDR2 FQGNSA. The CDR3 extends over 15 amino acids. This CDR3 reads CASRDPGQHNSPLHF. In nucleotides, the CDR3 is TGTGCCAGCAGGGATCCGGGACAACATAATTCACCCCTCCACTTT. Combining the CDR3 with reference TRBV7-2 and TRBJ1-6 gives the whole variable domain GAGVSQSPSNKVTEKGKDVELRCDPISGHTALYWYRQSLGQGLEFLIYFQGNSAPDKSGLPSDRFSAERTGGSVSTLTIQRTQQEDSAVYLCASRDPGQHNSPLHFGNGTRLTVT.

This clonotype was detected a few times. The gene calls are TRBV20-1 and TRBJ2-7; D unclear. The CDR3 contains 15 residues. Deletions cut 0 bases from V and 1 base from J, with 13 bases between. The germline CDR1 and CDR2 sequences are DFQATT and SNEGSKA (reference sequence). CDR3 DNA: TGCAGTGCTAGAGATCCAAAGGGCCTTTCCTACGAGCAGTACTTC. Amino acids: CSARDPKGLSYEQYF.

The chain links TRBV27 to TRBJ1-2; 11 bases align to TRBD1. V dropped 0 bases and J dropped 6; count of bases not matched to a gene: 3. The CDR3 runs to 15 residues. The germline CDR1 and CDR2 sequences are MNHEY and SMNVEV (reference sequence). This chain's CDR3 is CASSLSGTGGHGYTF. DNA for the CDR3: TGTGCCAGCAGTTTATCGGGGACAGGGGGTCATGGCTACACCTTC.

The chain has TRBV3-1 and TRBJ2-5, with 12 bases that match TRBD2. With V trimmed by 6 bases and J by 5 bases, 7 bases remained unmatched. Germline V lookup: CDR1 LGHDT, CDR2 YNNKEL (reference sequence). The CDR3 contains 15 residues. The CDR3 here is CASSQTSGSRETQYF. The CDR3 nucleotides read TGTGCCAGCAGTCAGACTAGCGGGAGCAGGGAGACCCAGTACTTC.

CDR3 nucleotides: TGCAGCGTTGCACAGCCAAGCTCCTACGAGCAGTACTTC. Its translation: CSVAQPSSYEQYF. The rearrangement links TRBV29-1 to TRBJ2-7, with D hard to call. V was cut by 4 bases and J by 0 bases, with 10 bases left in between. This CDR3 contains 13 residues. CDR1 and CDR2 from the germline V gene are SQVTM and ANQGSEA.

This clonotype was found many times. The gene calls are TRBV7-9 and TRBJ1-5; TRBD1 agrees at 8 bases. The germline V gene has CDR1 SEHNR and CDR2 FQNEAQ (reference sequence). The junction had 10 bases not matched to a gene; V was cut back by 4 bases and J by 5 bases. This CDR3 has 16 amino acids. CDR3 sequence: CASSSLTGASHQPQHF. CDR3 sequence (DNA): TGTGCCAGCAGCTCTCTGACAGGGGCCAGCCATCAGCCCCAGCATTTT.

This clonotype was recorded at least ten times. CDR3 DNA: TGTGCCAGCAGCCTCTGGGGAGATACGCAGTATTTT. It is translated as CASSLWGDTQYF. This chain links TRBV28 with TRBJ2-3; D is ambiguous. Trimming took 6 bases from V and 5 from J, leaving 9 bases between them. The germline V gene encodes CDR1 MDHEN and CDR2 SYDVKM. The CDR3 is 12 amino acids. The entire variable domain, with the rest obtained from reference TRBV28 and TRBJ2-3, is as follows: DVKVTQSSRYLVKRTGEKVFLECVQDMDHENMFWYRQDPGLGLRLIYFSYDVKMKEKGDIPEGYSVSREKKERFSLILESASTNQTSMYLCASSLWGDTQYFGPGTRLTVL.

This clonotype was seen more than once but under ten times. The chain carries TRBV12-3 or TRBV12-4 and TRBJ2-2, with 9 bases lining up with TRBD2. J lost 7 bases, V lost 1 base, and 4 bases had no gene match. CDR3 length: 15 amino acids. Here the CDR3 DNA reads TGTGCCAGCAGTTTAGGTGGGACTAGCAGCGGGGAGCTGTTTTTT. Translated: CASSLGGTSSGELFF.

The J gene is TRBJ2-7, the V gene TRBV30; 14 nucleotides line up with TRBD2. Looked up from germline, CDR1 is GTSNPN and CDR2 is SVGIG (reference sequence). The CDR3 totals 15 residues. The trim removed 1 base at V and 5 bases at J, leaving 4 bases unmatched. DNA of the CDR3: TGTGCCTGGAGTGAGGGACTAGCGGGAGACGACGAGCAGTACTTC. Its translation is CAWSEGLAGDDEQYF.

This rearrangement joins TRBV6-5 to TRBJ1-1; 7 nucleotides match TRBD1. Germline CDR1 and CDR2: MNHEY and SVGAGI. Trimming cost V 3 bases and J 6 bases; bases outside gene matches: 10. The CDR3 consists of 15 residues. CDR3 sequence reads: CASSYRGTAQAEAFF. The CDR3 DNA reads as TGTGCCAGCAGTTATCGTGGGACAGCTCAAGCTGAAGCTTTCTTT.

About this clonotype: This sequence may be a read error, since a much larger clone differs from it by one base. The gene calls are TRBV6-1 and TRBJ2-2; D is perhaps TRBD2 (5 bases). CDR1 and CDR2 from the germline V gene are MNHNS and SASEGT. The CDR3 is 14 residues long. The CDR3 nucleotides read TGTGCCAGCAGTGAATTCGGGAACACCGGGGTGCTGTTTTTT. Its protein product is CASSEFGNTGVLFF.